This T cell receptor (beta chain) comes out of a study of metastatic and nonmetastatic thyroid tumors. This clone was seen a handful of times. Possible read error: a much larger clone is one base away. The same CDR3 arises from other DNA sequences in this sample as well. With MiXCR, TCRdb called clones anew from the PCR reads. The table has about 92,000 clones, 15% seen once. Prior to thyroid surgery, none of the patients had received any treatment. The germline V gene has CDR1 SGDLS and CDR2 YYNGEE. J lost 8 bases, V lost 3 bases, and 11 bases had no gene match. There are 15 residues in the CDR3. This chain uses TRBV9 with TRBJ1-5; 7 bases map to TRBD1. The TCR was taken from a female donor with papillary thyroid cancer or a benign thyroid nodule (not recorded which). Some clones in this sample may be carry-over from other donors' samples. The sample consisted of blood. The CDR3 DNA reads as TGTGCCAGCAGCGCCGCGGCGACAGGGAGCGAGCCCCAGCATTTT. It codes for CASSAAATGSEPQHF. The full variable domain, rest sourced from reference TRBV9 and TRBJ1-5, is DSGVTQTPKHLITATGQRVTLRCSPRSGDLSVYWYQQSLDQGLQFLIQYYNGEERAKGNILERFSAQQFPDLHSELNLSSLELGDSALYFCASSAAATGSEPQHFGDGTRLSIL.